The 26 T cell receptor beta chains given below trace back to one sample, sequenced in a study of blood T cell repertoires in COVID-19. Method: immunoSEQ multiplex PCR; TCRdb's copy keeps in-frame clones and lacks some. The sample shows around 63,000 clones, 86% of them seen only once. The specimen sequenced was peripheral blood. These receptors were taken from a woman older than 75 with acute or convalescent COVID-19.

This chain uses TRBV5-1 with TRBJ1-2; TRBD1 is a possible D gene (5 bases). V gave up 4 bases and J gave up 7 bases, with 20 bases separating them. Germline CDR1 SGHRS, CDR2 YFSETQ. The CDR3 is 15 residues long. CDR3 residues: CASSLTSQGSGGYTF. DNA of the CDR3: TGCGCCAGCAGCCTGACGTCCCAGGGATCCGGTGGCTACACCTTC.

The chain carries TRBV5-3 and TRBJ2-6, with D possibly TRBD1 on 5 matching bases. TRBV5-3 is known as an ORF, though its function is uncertain. Trimming took off 2 bases at V and 2 bases at J, with 20 bases between the two ends. CDR3 length equals 19 residues. The CDR3 region has the DNA TGTGCCAGAAGCTTTCCCCCTTGCAATATGGACACTGGGGCCAACGTCCTGACTTTC. It encodes CARSFPPCNMDTGANVLTF.

The chain has TRBV2 and TRBJ2-7, with 8 bases that match TRBD1. The V and J ends lost 4 bases and 3 bases, in that order; junction bases with no gene match: 5. The V gene's germline CDR1 is SNHLY and CDR2 FYNNEI. CDR3 length: 14 amino acids. The CDR3 region is CASSVAGGIYEQYF. The CDR3 bases are TGTGCCAGCAGTGTAGCAGGGGGCATCTACGAGCAGTACTTC.

The chain uses TRBV11-2 and TRBJ2-4; TRBD1 matches at 8 bases. The CDR3 extends over 15 amino acids. CDR1 is SGHAT, CDR2 FQNNGV, per germline. V shed 4 bases, J shed 9 bases, and the junction held 11 bases outside the gene matches. CDR3 amino acids: CASSSNRGVGAIQYF. CDR3 bases: TGTGCCAGCAGCTCCAACAGGGGGGTTGGGGCCATTCAGTACTTC.

The sample holds one count of this clone. The chain uses TRBV20-1 and TRBJ1-2; no definite D call. The CDR3 consists of 11 residues. The V and J ends lost 3 bases and 2 bases respectively, with 4 bases between them. The germline V gene encodes CDR1 DFQATT and CDR2 SNEGSKA (reference sequence). The CDR3: CSASLNYGYTF. In nucleotides, the CDR3 is TGCAGTGCTAGCCTAAACTATGGCTACACCTTC.

The V call is TRBV24-1, the J call TRBJ2-1, with 9 bases that match TRBD2. The CDR3 has 14 residues. Germline CDR1 reads KGHDR; CDR2 reads SFDVKD. Germline trimming cut 5 bases from V and 5 bases from J; bases unmatched to any gene: 3. The CDR3 is CATSGRLADNEQFF. The CDR3 nucleotides read TGTGCCACCAGTGGTCGACTAGCGGACAATGAGCAGTTCTTC.

This CDR3 is CASSRAGSDSPLHF. The CDR3, as DNA: TGTGCCAGTAGCCGGGCAGGGTCGGATTCACCCCTCCACTTT. The chain has TRBV19 and TRBJ1-6; perhaps TRBD1 as D (5 bases). The CDR3 consists of 14 residues. Trimming took off 6 bases at V and 8 bases at J, with 14 bases between the two ends. Germline V gene lookup returns CDR1 LNHDA and CDR2 SQIVND (reference sequence).

This clone has just one count. The chain carries TRBV19 and TRBJ2-7; TRBD1 agrees at 8 bases. Trimming at V came to 6 bases and at J to 6 bases, leaving 7 bases not matched to a gene. Germline V gene sequence: CDR1 LNHDA, CDR2 SQIVND (reference sequence). This CDR3 is built from 13 residues. The DNA of the CDR3 is TGTGCCAGTAGAAGGACAGGGCGTCCCGAGCAGTACTTC. This gives the protein CASRRTGRPEQYF.

The chain carries TRBV19 and TRBJ1-2; D unclear. V was cut by 6 bases and J by 4 bases, with 18 bases left in between. CDR3 length: 15 amino acids. Germline assignment: CDR1 LNHDA and CDR2 SQIVND (reference sequence). CDR3 DNA sequence: TGTGCCAGTAGCCTCGCCCGGGTATCATTCTATGGCTACACCTTC. Its translation is CASSLARVSFYGYTF.

The V call is TRBV6-6, the J call TRBJ1-2, with D perhaps TRBD1 (6 bases). V was trimmed by 6 bases and J by 2 bases, leaving 7 bases between them. CDR3 length: 12 residues. CDR1 is MNHNY and CDR2 is SVGAGI in the germline V gene (reference sequence). The CDR3 bases are TGTGCCAGCAGGACAGGCAACTATGGCTACACCTTC. This translates into CASRTGNYGYTF.

Here the CDR3 DNA reads TGTGCCAGCAGTCTGGACAGGGACCAATACAATGAGCAGTTCTTC. It yields the protein CASSLDRDQYNEQFF. J is TRBJ2-1 and V is TRBV6-5; 8 positions match TRBD1. The CDR3 consists of 15 residues. The germline V gene encodes CDR1 MNHEY and CDR2 SVGAGI. The ends lost 5 bases at V and 4 bases at J; junction bases unmatched: 7.

The rearrangement uses TRBV5-1 and TRBJ2-4, with a possible D match to TRBD1 (6 bases). The CDR3 runs 15 residues. Germline V lookup: CDR1 SGHRS, CDR2 YFSETQ. V gave up 4 bases and J gave up 2 bases, with 13 bases separating them. CDR3 sequence (DNA): TGCGCCAGCAGCGGAACAGGGTCGACCAAAAACATTCAGTACTTC. Its protein product is CASSGTGSTKNIQYF.

This chain uses TRBV7-3 with TRBJ1-1, with unresolved D. Germline V lookup: CDR1 SGHTA, CDR2 FQGTGA. Trimming took off 5 bases at V and 1 base at J, with 8 bases between the two ends. CDR3 length: 13 residues. CDR3 residues: CASSAGGNTEAFF. The CDR3 DNA follows: TGTGCCAGCAGCGCTGGAGGGAACACTGAAGCTTTCTTT.

This clone was counted between two and nine times. The rearrangement uses TRBV2 and TRBJ2-6; D is undetermined. V gave up 1 base and J gave up 0 bases, with 7 bases separating them. The germline gives CDR1 SNHLY, CDR2 FYNNEI. The CDR3 extends over 16 amino acids. The CDR3 here is CASSEGHRSGANVLTF. The CDR3 bases are TGTGCCAGCAGTGAAGGACATCGCTCTGGGGCCAACGTCCTGACTTTC.

The V and J genes are TRBV7-3 and TRBJ2-3; D remains unclear. V shed 1 base and J shed 1 base, with 12 bases lying between them. The germline V gene encodes CDR1 SGHTA and CDR2 FQGTGA. The CDR3 loop spans 16 amino acids. The CDR3 DNA reads as TGTGCCAGCAGCTTAAAAAAACACCCTCGCACAGATACGCAGTATTTT. Its translation is CASSLKKHPRTDTQYF. The variable domain in full, completed from reference TRBV7-3 and TRBJ2-3, reads GAGVSQTPSNKVTEKGKYVELRCDPISGHTALYWYRQSLGQGPEFLIYFQGTGAADDSGLPNDRFFAVRPEGSVSTLKIQRTERGDSAVYLCASSLKKHPRTDTQYFGPGTRLTVL.

The V gene is TRBV10-3, the J gene TRBJ2-1, with 12 bases that match TRBD2. CDR3 size: 17 residues. CDR1 and CDR2 from the germline V gene are ENHRY and SYGVKD. Trimming removed 2 bases from V and 3 bases from J; junction bases left unmatched: 5. CDR3 nucleotide sequence: TGTGCCATCAGTGAGCTAGCGGGGGGGCTTGACTACAATGAGCAGTTCTTC. Translation gives CAISELAGGLDYNEQFF.

The chain uses TRBV29-1 and TRBJ2-1, with D tentatively TRBD2 (6 bases). CDR1 and CDR2 (germline): SQVTM, ANQGSEA. Between the trimmed V and J ends, which lost 4 bases and 7 bases, there was a span of 17 bases. The CDR3 spans 14 residues. In nucleotides, the CDR3 is TGCAGCGTTGCGAGGAGGGGTTGGAATAATGAGCAGTTCTTC. It specifies CSVARRGWNNEQFF.

The chain employs TRBV18 and TRBJ2-5; D might be TRBD1 (7 bases). Germline CDR1 KGHSH, CDR2 LQKENI. Trimming cost V 2 bases and J 5 bases, with 24 bases left between them. The CDR3 sequence is 18 residues long. In DNA, the CDR3 is TGTGCCAGCTCACCAGGCCCGGGACAGCGGGTCCTCGGGGAGACCCAGTACTTC. Residues: CASSPGPGQRVLGETQYF.

J is TRBJ2-3 and V is TRBV5-1; D remains unclear. Trimming took 0 bases from V and 1 from J, leaving 9 bases between them. CDR3 length equals 15 residues. Germline lookup yields CDR1 SGHRS and CDR2 YFSETQ. The CDR3 DNA reads TGCGCCAGCAGCTTGGGTAGCATCGGCACAGATACGCAGTATTTT. Translation: CASSLGSIGTDTQYF.

V gene TRBV7-3 combines with J gene TRBJ2-5, with 8 bases matching TRBD1. The CDR3 is 15 residues long. Trimming took 5 bases from V and 7 from J; bases not matched to a gene: 12. CDR1 and CDR2 (germline): SGHTA, FQGTGA. The CDR3 region is CASSQGRGPEGTQYF. DNA for the CDR3: TGTGCCAGCAGCCAGGGCAGGGGGCCCGAAGGGACCCAGTACTTC.

This chain links TRBV28 with TRBJ2-7; D remains unclear. This CDR3 is built from 12 residues. Germline CDR1 reads MDHEN; CDR2 reads SYDVKM. V was cut by 4 bases and J by 4 bases, with 8 bases left in between. The CDR3 DNA follows: TGTGCCAGCAGTTCCCGGTCTTACGAGCAGTACTTC. This codes for CASSSRSYEQYF. Looking up the rest from reference TRBV28 and TRBJ2-7 gives the full variable domain: DVKVTQSSRYLVKRTGEKVFLECVQDMDHENMFWYRQDPGLGLRLIYFSYDVKMKEKGDIPEGYSVSREKKERFSLILESASTNQTSMYLCASSSRSYEQYFGPGTRLTVT.

The chain employs TRBV3-1 (or the pseudogene TRBV3-2) and TRBJ1-3; the D is unclear. This CDR3 region has 13 residues. V shed 1 base and J shed 7 bases, with 8 bases lying between them. CDR1 and CDR2 (germline): LGHDT, YNNKEL (reference sequence). The CDR3 DNA reads TGTGCCAGCAGCCAAGTCCCCGAGAACACCATATATTTT. It encodes CASSQVPENTIYF.

The V call is TRBV25-1, the J call TRBJ2-3, with a possible D match to TRBD1 (5 bases). V dropped 2 bases and J dropped 5 bases, with 5 bases sitting between them. This CDR3 is built from 12 residues. From germline, CDR1 is MGHDK and CDR2 SYGVNS. The CDR3 DNA reads as TGTGCCAGCAGTGAAAGGGGAGATACGCAGTATTTT. This sequence encodes CASSERGDTQYF.

CDR3 residues: CASSENDRVGYTF. The CDR3 DNA sequence: TGTGCCAGCAGCGAAAATGACAGGGTTGGCTACACCTTC. This chain joins TRBV2 and TRBJ1-2, with 7 bases matching TRBD1. The CDR3 consists of 13 residues. J lost 7 bases, V lost 6 bases, and 8 bases had no gene match. CDR1 and CDR2 (germline): SNHLY, FYNNEI.

This chain uses TRBV5-1 with TRBJ2-3, with 8 bases fitting TRBD1. The J segment lost 1 base and the V segment lost 4 bases, leaving 2 bases of the junction unmatched. The germline V gene has CDR1 SGHRS and CDR2 YFSETQ. The CDR3 covers 14 residues. DNA of the CDR3: TGCGCCAGCAGCCGGGGACAGGGCACAGATACGCAGTATTTT. This gives the protein CASSRGQGTDTQYF.

The chain uses TRBV2 and TRBJ2-7; D uncertain. CDR1 is SNHLY and CDR2 is FYNNEI in the germline V gene. This CDR3 region has 14 residues. V was shortened by 7 bases and J by 1 base, with 14 bases between the two germline ends. For the CDR3, the DNA is TGTGCCAGCACCCCAGAGAGGCAGTCCTACGAGCAGTACTTC. Its translation: CASTPERQSYEQYF.